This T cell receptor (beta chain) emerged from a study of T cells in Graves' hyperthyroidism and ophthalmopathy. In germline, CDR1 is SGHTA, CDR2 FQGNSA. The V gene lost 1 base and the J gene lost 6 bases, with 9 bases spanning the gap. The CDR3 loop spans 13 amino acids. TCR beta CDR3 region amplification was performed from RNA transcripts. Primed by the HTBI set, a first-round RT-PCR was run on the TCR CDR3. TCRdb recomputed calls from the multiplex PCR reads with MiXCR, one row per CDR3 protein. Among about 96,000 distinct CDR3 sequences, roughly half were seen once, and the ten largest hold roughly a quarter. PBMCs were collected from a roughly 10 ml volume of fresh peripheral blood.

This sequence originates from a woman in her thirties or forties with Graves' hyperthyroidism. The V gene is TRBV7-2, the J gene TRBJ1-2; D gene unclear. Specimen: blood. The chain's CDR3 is CASSLGVGHGYTF. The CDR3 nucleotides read TGTGCCAGCAGCTTAGGGGTAGGGCATGGCTACACCTTC.